Listed below are T cell receptor beta chains from one sample, sequenced in a study of blood T cell repertoires in COVID-19. Assay: immunoSEQ multiplex PCR; the TCRdb copy retains only in-frame clones and omits some. Of about 76,000 clones listed, around 84% are singletons. Sequencing was performed on peripheral blood. These receptors were obtained from a man aged 60 to 75 with COVID-19, enrolled during active disease. Both conserved end residues are part of each CDR3. A D gene is named only where the DNA matches it firmly. Some rows have no size entry. The others give once, few or many, or a class for an expanded clone.

abundance: NA; v_gene: TRBV30; d_gene: TRBD2; j_gene: TRBJ2-2; CDR3aa: CAWSTLAGGNTGELFF; CDR3nt: TGTGCCTGGAGTACCCTAGCGGGGGGTAACACCGGGGAGCTGTTTTTT
abundance: NA; v_gene: TRBV6-5; d_gene: NA; j_gene: TRBJ2-5; CDR3aa: CASSPQAWETQYF; CDR3nt: TGTGCCAGCAGCCCCCAGGCTTGGGAGACCCAGTACTTC
abundance: NA; v_gene: TRBV5-4; d_gene: TRBD1; j_gene: TRBJ2-2; CDR3aa: CASSPTGPTGELFF; CDR3nt: TGTGCCAGCAGCCCGACAGGGCCAACCGGGGAGCTGTTTTTT
abundance: NA; v_gene: TRBV2; d_gene: TRBD1; j_gene: TRBJ2-1; CDR3aa: CASSELDRGGEQFF; CDR3nt: TGTGCCAGCAGTGAATTGGACAGGGGTGGTGAGCAGTTCTTC
abundance: NA; v_gene: TRBV7-2; d_gene: NA; j_gene: TRBJ1-1; CDR3aa: CASSLARDNPGEAFF; CDR3nt: TGTGCCAGCAGCTTAGCCCGGGACAACCCAGGGGAAGCTTTCTTT
abundance: NA; v_gene: TRBV30; d_gene: NA; j_gene: TRBJ2-2; CDR3aa: CAWSEVTGELFF; CDR3nt: TGTGCCTGGAGCGAGGTGACCGGGGAGCTGTTTTTT
abundance: NA; v_gene: TRBV7-6; d_gene: TRBD1; j_gene: TRBJ1-4; CDR3aa: CATSEGGRWNEKLFF; CDR3nt: TGTGCCACCTCGGAAGGGGGCAGGTGGAATGAAAAACTGTTTTTT
abundance: NA; v_gene: TRBV2; d_gene: TRBD2; j_gene: TRBJ2-5; CDR3aa: CASSDRDSSGRAYGETQYF; CDR3nt: TGTGCCAGCAGTGATCGTGACTCCAGCGGGAGGGCCTATGGGGAGACCCAGTACTTC
abundance: medium-sized; v_gene: TRBV29-1; d_gene: NA; j_gene: TRBJ1-2; CDR3aa: CSGDRGGDSSGYTF; CDR3nt: TGCAGCGGGGATCGGGGGGGCGATAGTAGTGGCTACACCTTC
abundance: NA; v_gene: TRBV5-4; d_gene: NA; j_gene: TRBJ2-5; CDR3aa: CASSLGQGLYQETQYF; CDR3nt: TGTGCCAGCAGCTTGGGCCAGGGTCTTTACCAAGAGACCCAGTACTTC
abundance: NA; v_gene: TRBV5-4; d_gene: NA; j_gene: TRBJ2-7; CDR3aa: CASSLDAGPYEQYF; CDR3nt: TGTGCCAGCAGCTTGGATGCTGGCCCCTACGAGCAGTACTTC
abundance: few; v_gene: TRBV7-2; d_gene: NA; j_gene: TRBJ1-1; CDR3aa: CASSLVGSGAEAFF; CDR3nt: TGTGCCAGCAGCTTAGTCGGTTCGGGGGCTGAAGCTTTCTTT
abundance: NA; v_gene: TRBV19; d_gene: NA; j_gene: TRBJ1-3; CDR3aa: CASNILDSRSGNTIYF; CDR3nt: TGTGCCAGTAACATCCTCGACAGCCGTTCTGGAAACACCATATATTTT
abundance: NA; v_gene: TRBV11-1; d_gene: NA; j_gene: TRBJ2-2; CDR3aa: CASSPGHSTGELFF; CDR3nt: TGTGCCAGCAGCCCGGGACATTCCACCGGGGAGCTGTTTTTT
abundance: NA; v_gene: TRBV7-9; d_gene: NA; j_gene: TRBJ1-1; CDR3aa: CASSLSAATEAFF; CDR3nt: TGTGCCAGCAGCTTAAGCGCGGCCACTGAAGCTTTCTTT
abundance: NA; v_gene: TRBV25-1; d_gene: NA; j_gene: TRBJ2-3; CDR3aa: CANSLRVDTQYF; CDR3nt: TGTGCCAACAGTCTGAGGGTCGATACGCAGTATTTT
abundance: NA; v_gene: TRBV5-4; d_gene: NA; j_gene: TRBJ2-5; CDR3aa: CASSLVGETQYF; CDR3nt: TGTGCCAGCAGCTTGGTCGGGGAGACCCAGTACTTC